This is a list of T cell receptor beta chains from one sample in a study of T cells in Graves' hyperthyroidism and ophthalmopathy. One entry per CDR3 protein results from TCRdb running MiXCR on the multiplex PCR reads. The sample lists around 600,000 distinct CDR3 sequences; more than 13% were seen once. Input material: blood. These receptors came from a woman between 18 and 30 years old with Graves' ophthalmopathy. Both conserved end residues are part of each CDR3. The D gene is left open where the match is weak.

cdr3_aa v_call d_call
CASGYRDRGLNSPLHF TRBV6-5 TRBD1
CAITNGMGAAGELFF TRBV10-3 -
CASSMGREAYGYTF TRBV19 -
CATSDFRGSTQYF TRBV24-1 -
CAWSDTSPRDTQYF TRBV30 -
CASSSNGGFSNEQFF TRBV5-6 -
CASSPLLGPGATSTDTQYF TRBV5-1 -
CASSHTQGSTDTQYF TRBV4-1 -
CASSFSPGNTEAFF TRBV5-8 -
CASGAGGLKPQHF TRBV2 TRBD1
CASSRGTGGYTF TRBV2 TRBD1
CASSPGSDQETQYF TRBV18 -
CASSIAEGSYNEQFF TRBV18 -